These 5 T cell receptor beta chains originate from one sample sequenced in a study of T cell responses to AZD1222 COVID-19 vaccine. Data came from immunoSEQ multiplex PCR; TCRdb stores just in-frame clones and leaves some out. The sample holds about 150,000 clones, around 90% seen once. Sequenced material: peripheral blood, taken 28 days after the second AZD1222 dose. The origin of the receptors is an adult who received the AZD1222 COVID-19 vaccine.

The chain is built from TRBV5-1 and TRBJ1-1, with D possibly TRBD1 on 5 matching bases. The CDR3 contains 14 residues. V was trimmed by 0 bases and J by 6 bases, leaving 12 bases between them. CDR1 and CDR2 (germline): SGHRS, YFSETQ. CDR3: CASSLASRDAEAFF. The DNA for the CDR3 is TGCGCCAGCAGCTTGGCCTCAAGGGACGCTGAAGCTTTCTTT.

CDR3 residues: CASSEERGAYEQYF. The CDR3 region has the DNA TGTGCCAGCAGTGAGGAACGGGGAGCTTACGAGCAGTACTTC. V is TRBV2 and J is TRBJ2-7, with a tentative D call TRBD2 (5 bases). V was clipped by 3 bases and J by 4 bases, with 13 bases between them. There are 14 residues in the CDR3. CDR1 is SNHLY, CDR2 FYNNEI, per germline.

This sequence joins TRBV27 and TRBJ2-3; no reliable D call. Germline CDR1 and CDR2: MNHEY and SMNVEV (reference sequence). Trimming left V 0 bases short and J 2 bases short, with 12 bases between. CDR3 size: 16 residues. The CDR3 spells CASSLSRSRATDTQYF. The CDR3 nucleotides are TGTGCCAGCAGTTTATCGAGGAGCCGGGCCACAGATACGCAGTATTTT.

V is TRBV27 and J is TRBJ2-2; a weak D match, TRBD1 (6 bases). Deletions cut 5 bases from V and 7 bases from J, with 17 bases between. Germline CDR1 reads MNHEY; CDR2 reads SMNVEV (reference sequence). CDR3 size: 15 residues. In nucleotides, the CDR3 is TGTGCCAGCAGTAGCAGGGGCGCTGCCTACGGGGAGCTGTTTTTT. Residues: CASSSRGAAYGELFF.

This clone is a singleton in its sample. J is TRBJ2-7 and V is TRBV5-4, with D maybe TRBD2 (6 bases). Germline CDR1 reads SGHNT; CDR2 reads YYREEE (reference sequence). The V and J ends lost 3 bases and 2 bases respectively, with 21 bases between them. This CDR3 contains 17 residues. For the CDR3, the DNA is TGTGCCAGCAGCTACTATCAGACTAGATCCAATACCTACGAGCAGTACTTC. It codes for CASSYYQTRSNTYEQYF.